This section outlines one T cell receptor beta chain sequence together with its context. Antigen: not known. The junction had 12 bases not matched to a gene; V was cut back by 5 bases and J by 2 bases. CDR1 is MDHEN and CDR2 is SYDVKM in the germline V gene. The CDR3 spans 20 residues. This sample is drawn from a study of OX40 agonist ivuxolimab in advanced cancers. Study summary: As their treatment, patients were administered ivuxolimab, an agonistic anti-OX40 (CD134) antibody. Study-wide findings and caveats: The authors also found low normalized T-cell clonal expansion in some nonresponders. Expanded clones were, on average, more numerous in CD8+ T cells than in CD4+. Clonal expansion from baseline to week 6 occurred in both CD4+ and CD8+ T cells.

Libraries were prepared by immunoSEQ multiplex PCR; TCRdb keeps only in-frame clonotypes and omits some of them. The sample shows approximately 89,000 clones, roughly 90% of them seen only once. The chain combines TRBV28 with TRBJ2-1; 16 bases line up with TRBD2. The material sequenced was CD4+ or CD8+ T cells sorted from blood, taken in a trial of the OX40 agonist ivuxolimab. This sequence was found in an adult with an advanced solid tumor such as melanoma, head and neck, liver or kidney cancer. The CDR3 reads CASSPMTGTSGRATYNEQFF. The CDR3 DNA reads TGTGCCAGCAGTCCCATGACCGGGACTAGCGGGAGGGCCACCTACAATGAGCAGTTCTTC.